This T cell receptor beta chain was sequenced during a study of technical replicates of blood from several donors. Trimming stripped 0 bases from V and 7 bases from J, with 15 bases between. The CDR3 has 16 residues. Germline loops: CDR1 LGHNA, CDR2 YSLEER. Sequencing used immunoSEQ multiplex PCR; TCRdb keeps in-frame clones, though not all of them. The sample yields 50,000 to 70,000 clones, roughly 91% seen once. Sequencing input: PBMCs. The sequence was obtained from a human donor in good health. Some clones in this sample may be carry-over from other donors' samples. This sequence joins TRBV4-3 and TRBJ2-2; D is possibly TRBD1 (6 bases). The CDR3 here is CASSQDRAGANGELFF. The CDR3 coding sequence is TGCGCCAGCAGCCAAGATCGGGCAGGGGCGAACGGGGAGCTGTTTTTT.